A single sample is the source of the 10 T cell receptor beta chains below, sequenced in a study of post-analysis software for immune sequencing data. Study-wide results and limits: Patients showed TRBV5-6, TRBV5-1 and TRBV20-1 among four to six TRBV segments more frequent than in controls.

These receptors are not linked to any known antigen. Unique molecular identifiers featured in each of the TCR beta cDNA libraries. MiXCR, applied by TCRdb to the PCR reads, yields one record per CDR3 protein. The repertoire includes some 450,000 distinct CDR3 sequences, roughly 45% of them detected once, and about 12% sits in the top ten. The specimen sequenced was blood. These receptor sequences come from a girl between 10 and 17 years old with multiple sclerosis.

The chain links TRBV20-1 to TRBJ1-1; unclear D gene. The CDR3 covers 10 residues. The germline V gene has CDR1 DFQATT and CDR2 SNEGSKA (reference sequence). The CDR3 spells CKSGPAEAFF. CDR3 DNA: TGCAAGTCCGGGCCTGCTGAAGCTTTCTTT.

This clonotype has only a few counts. CDR3 DNA: TGCAGTGCTAGAAACCGCTGGCGGGAGGGCCGAGAGACCCAGTACTTC. Protein: CSARNRWREGRETQYF. The rearrangement joins TRBV20-1 to TRBJ2-5; 9 nucleotides align to TRBD2. The trim removed 2 bases at V and 4 bases at J, leaving 11 bases unmatched. CDR3 length: 16 residues. Germline V lookup: CDR1 DFQATT, CDR2 SNEGSKA (reference sequence).

Here the CDR3 reads CSARDTSVNEQFF. Here the CDR3 DNA reads TGCAGTGCTAGAGATACCTCGGTCAATGAGCAGTTCTTC. The genes are TRBV20-1 and TRBJ2-1; D is undetermined. Per germline, CDR1 DFQATT and CDR2 SNEGSKA (reference sequence). The CDR3 sequence is 13 residues long. The ends were cut back, 0 bases at V and 6 bases at J, with 9 bases in the middle.

The rearrangement links TRBV11-2 to TRBJ2-5; 10 bases fit TRBD2. This CDR3 comprises 16 residues. With 6 bases clipped from V and 4 bases from J, the junction kept 11 bases outside the gene matches. Germline V gene data show CDR1 as SGHAT and CDR2 as FQNNGV. This chain's CDR3 is CASRFRGLAMRETQYF. The CDR3 coding sequence is TGTGCCAGCAGATTCAGGGGACTAGCGATGAGAGAGACCCAGTACTTC.

CDR3 coding DNA: TGTGCCAGCAGTGAAGCCAGGAGGGTCCAGTTCTTC. Translating gives CASSEARRVQFF. The gene calls are TRBV6-1 and TRBJ2-1, with D possibly matching TRBD2 (6 bases). The CDR3 has 12 amino acids. The germline gives CDR1 MNHNS, CDR2 SASEGT. Trimming took 0 bases from V and 13 from J, leaving 10 bases between them.

This chain uses TRBV11-1 with TRBJ2-7; weak D call: TRBD2 (5 bases). Trimming took 5 bases from V and 7 from J, leaving 21 bases between them. The CDR3 has 15 residues. Looked up from germline, CDR1 is SGHAT and CDR2 is FQDESV (reference sequence). In DNA form, the CDR3 reads TGTGCCAGCAGCCCTCAGCGGAGCTCCTACAATGAGCAGTACTTC. This codes for CASSPQRSSYNEQYF.

The rearrangement joins TRBV4-1 to TRBJ1-2; tentative D call: TRBD1 (5 bases). The CDR3 is made up of 14 amino acids. Trimming shortened V by 0 bases and J by 2 bases, and 7 bases separated the two germline ends. From germline, CDR1 is MGHRA and CDR2 YSYEKL. Here the CDR3 DNA reads TGCGCCAGCAGCCAAGACTGGGGGAACTATGGCTACACCTTC. Protein: CASSQDWGNYGYTF.

This clonotype has at least ten counts. The rearrangement uses TRBV20-1 and TRBJ2-1; 8 bases are shared with TRBD1. The V and J ends lost 4 bases and 2 bases, in that order; junction bases with no gene match: 4. Germline assignment: CDR1 DFQATT and CDR2 SNEGSKA (reference sequence). This CDR3 is built from 14 residues. The CDR3 loop is CSAIGQGTYNEQFF. In DNA, the CDR3 is TGCAGTGCTATCGGACAGGGAACCTACAATGAGCAGTTCTTC.

V usage is TRBV7-8 and J usage is TRBJ2-5, with a weak D call TRBD1 (5 bases). The V gene lost 5 bases and the J gene lost 2 bases, with 18 bases spanning the gap. CDR3 length equals 16 residues. Looked up from germline, CDR1 is SGHVS and CDR2 is FQNEAQ. This chain's CDR3 is CASSLTLTDLQETQYF. The CDR3 DNA follows: TGTGCCAGCAGCCTAACCTTGACAGACTTACAAGAGACCCAGTACTTC.

The gene calls are TRBV21-1 and TRBJ2-5; the DNA was not used to check the table's D call, TRBD1. The tail of the sequence fits TRBJ2-7 better, so the J call may be wrong. TRBV21-1 is given as a pseudogene. CDR3 size: 12 residues. The DNA for the CDR3 is TGTGCCTCAAGGGGGAAGAACTACGAGCAGTACTTC. This sequence encodes CASRGKNYEQYF.